The present entry profiles one TCR beta chain with its context. Unseparated into fractions, whole blood served as the source from which total RNA was extracted. These data come from a study of human T cells and chemical hapten exposure. CDR3 length: 11 amino acids. V was pared by 6 bases and J by 7 bases, with 13 bases between. Per germline, CDR1 SQVTM and CDR2 ANQGSEA. TCRdb re-called the 5' RACE reads through MiXCR, storing one row per CDR3 protein. The sample contains roughly 81,000 distinct CDR3 sequences, roughly 8% of which appear only once. This receptor was taken from a male donor in good health. The chain recombines TRBV29-1 with TRBJ2-7, with a weak D call TRBD2 (5 bases). The CDR3 bases are TGCAGCGTCTCGGATTCGGGGGAGCAGTACTTC. It specifies CSVSDSGEQYF.